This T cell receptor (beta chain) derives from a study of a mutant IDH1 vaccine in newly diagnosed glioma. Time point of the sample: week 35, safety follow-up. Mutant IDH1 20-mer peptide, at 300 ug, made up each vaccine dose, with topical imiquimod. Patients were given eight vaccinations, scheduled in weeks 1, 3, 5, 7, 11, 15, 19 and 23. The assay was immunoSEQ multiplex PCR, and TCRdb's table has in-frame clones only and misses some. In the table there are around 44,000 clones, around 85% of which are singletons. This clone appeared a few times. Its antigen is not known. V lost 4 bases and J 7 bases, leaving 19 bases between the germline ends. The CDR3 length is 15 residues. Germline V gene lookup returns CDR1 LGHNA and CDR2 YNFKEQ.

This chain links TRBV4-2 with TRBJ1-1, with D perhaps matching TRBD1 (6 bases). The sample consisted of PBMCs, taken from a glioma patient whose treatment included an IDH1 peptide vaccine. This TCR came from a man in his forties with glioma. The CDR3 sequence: CASSLGDTGRSEAFF. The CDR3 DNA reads TGTGCCAGCAGCCTTGGGGATACAGGGAGAAGTGAAGCTTTCTTT.